This T cell receptor beta chain came from a study of OX40 agonist ivuxolimab in advanced cancers. Study-level information: An agonistic human IgG2 monoclonal antibody against OX40 (CD134) was given. Earlier anti-PD-1, anti-PD-L1 or anti-CTLA-4 therapy was permitted; 35% to 50% had received some.

Findings and limits, study-wide: Blood T cells, both CD4+ and CD8+, expanded clonally by week 6 at 0.1 to 3.0 mg/kg.

Produced via immunoSEQ multiplex PCR; TCRdb's table is partial and in-frame only. The sample lists tens of thousands of clones, around 77% occurring once. Comments on this clone: Its antigen is not known.

Per the germline V gene, CDR1 is LNHNV and CDR2 is YYDKDF (reference sequence). This CDR3 is built from 15 residues. Trimming removed 0 bases at V and 3 bases at J, with 12 bases between. Excluded were patients having autoimmune disease history or systemic immunosuppression. The sample was CD4+ or CD8+ T cells sorted from blood, taken in a trial of the OX40 agonist ivuxolimab. This clonotype was sampled from an adult with an advanced solid tumor such as melanoma, head and neck, liver or kidney cancer. The chain is built from TRBV15 and TRBJ2-7; D is undetermined. This CDR3 reads CATSRDLGAYYEQYF. DNA of the CDR3: TGTGCCACCAGCAGAGATTTGGGCGCATACTACGAGCAGTACTTC.